These 22 T cell receptor beta chains were all obtained from the same sample, sequenced in a study of shared clonotypes between healthy human individuals. Sequencing used immunoSEQ multiplex PCR; TCRdb keeps in-frame clones, though not all of them. Of some 980,000 clones in the sample, 60% to 85% were seen once. Input material: memory CD4+ T cells sorted from blood. Subset reported: CD45RA-negative fraction. The receptors shown here come from a man in his late teens or twenties in good health.

This clone was seen a handful of times. This rearrangement joins TRBV7-2 to TRBJ2-5, with D unclear. The CDR3 loop spans 12 amino acids. V dropped 5 bases and J dropped 5 bases, with 9 bases sitting between them. Germline V gene data show CDR1 as SGHTA and CDR2 as FQGNSA. CDR3: CASSPLMETQYF. DNA of the CDR3: TGTGCCAGCAGCCCCCTTATGGAGACCCAGTACTTC.

The rearrangement uses TRBV14 and TRBJ2-6; D gene uncertain. Trimming stripped 4 bases from V and 2 bases from J, with 12 bases between. The CDR3 covers 16 residues. Germline CDR1 SGHDN, CDR2 FVKESK. CDR3 DNA sequence: TGTGCCAGCAGCCGCCAGCTGGGGACTGGGGCCAACGTCCTGACTTTC. It is translated as CASSRQLGTGANVLTF.

On this clone itself: Additional DNA sequences in this sample encode the identical CDR3. For the CDR3, the DNA is TGTGCCTGGAGTGTAGGCAATCAGCCCCAGCATTTT. Its translation is CAWSVGNQPQHF. The rearrangement joins TRBV30 to TRBJ1-5, with D hard to call. Germline CDR1 and CDR2: GTSNPN and SVGIG (reference sequence). V shed 0 bases and J shed 2 bases, with 2 bases lying between them. This CDR3 spans 12 amino acids.

Points on this clone: The sample carries other DNA sequences with the same CDR3. The V gene is TRBV2, the J gene TRBJ1-5; no clear D gene. There are 13 residues in the CDR3. Germline CDR1 reads SNHLY; CDR2 reads FYNNEI. V dropped 3 bases and J dropped 2 bases, with 5 bases sitting between them. The CDR3 here is CASSDRGNQPQHF. The CDR3 nucleotides are TGTGCCAGCAGTGATAGGGGCAATCAGCCCCAGCATTTT.

This chain joins TRBV5-1 and TRBJ2-3, with TRBD2 matching 7 bases. Germline CDR1 is SGHRS and CDR2 is YFSETQ. The trim removed 4 bases at V and 0 bases at J, leaving 8 bases unmatched. This CDR3 region has 16 residues. CDR3 nucleotide sequence: TGCGCCAGCAGCGATGGGAGCGGGGCTAGCACAGATACGCAGTATTTT. Translation gives CASSDGSGASTDTQYF.

The V and J genes are TRBV5-1 and TRBJ2-2, with TRBD1 matching over 7 bases. The ends lost 2 bases at V and 1 base at J; junction bases unmatched: 5. The CDR3 is made up of 16 amino acids. Germline V CDR1 and CDR2: SGHRS, YFSETQ. CDR3 bases: TGCGCCAGCAGCTTCACCGGGACAGAGAACACCGGGGAGCTGTTTTTT. Amino acids: CASSFTGTENTGELFF.

CDR3: CASSEGTRSYEQYF. The CDR3 DNA reads TGTGCCAGCAGTGAAGGGACCCGTTCCTACGAGCAGTACTTC. This chain joins TRBV2 and TRBJ2-7; no firm D call. Looked up from germline, CDR1 is SNHLY and CDR2 is FYNNEI. Trimming took 1 base from V and 1 from J, leaving 8 bases between them. This CDR3 comprises 14 residues.

The chain is built from TRBV28 and TRBJ1-1; D is unclear. With 4 bases removed from V and 4 bases from J, the gap between germline ends came to 16 bases. CDR1 MDHEN and CDR2 SYDVKM come from the germline V gene. The CDR3 is 15 residues long. The CDR3, as DNA: TGTGCCAGCAGTTCGTGGATCGGGGTATCCACTGAAGCTTTCTTT. Residues: CASSSWIGVSTEAFF.

The chain is built from TRBV18 and TRBJ2-3; D is perhaps TRBD2 (5 bases). Germline V gene lookup returns CDR1 KGHSH and CDR2 LQKENI. The germline V and J ends were trimmed by 1 base and 2 bases, with 10 bases remaining between them. The CDR3 extends over 15 amino acids. CDR3 in amino acids: CASSPLAKTTDTQYF. The DNA of the CDR3 is TGTGCCAGCTCACCACTAGCGAAGACCACAGATACGCAGTATTTT.

This sequence joins TRBV5-4 and TRBJ2-7; TRBD2 aligns across 9 bases. The CDR3 is 16 residues long. Germline CDR1 is SGHNT and CDR2 is YYREEE (reference sequence). The V and J ends lost 1 base and 0 bases, in that order; junction bases with no gene match: 5. CDR3 sequence (DNA): TGTGCCAGCAGCTTGAGGCAGCGGGGGGCCTCCTACGAGCAGTACTTC. Its protein is CASSLRQRGASYEQYF.

This clone has just one count. V gene TRBV9 combines with J gene TRBJ2-2; D gene uncertain. In germline, CDR1 is SGDLS, CDR2 YYNGEE. The CDR3 totals 15 residues. V was shortened by 0 bases and J by 1 base, with 7 bases between the two germline ends. CDR3 nucleotides: TGTGCCAGCAGCGTAGTTCTGGGGAACACCGGGGAGCTGTTTTTT. It yields the protein CASSVVLGNTGELFF.

The gene calls are TRBV12-2 and TRBJ2-7; no check of the table's D call, TRBD1, against the DNA was made. TRBV12-2 represents a pseudogene. CDR3 size: 19 residues. The chain's CDR3 is CASRFLRDRGLVIGYEQYF. In nucleotides, the CDR3 is TGTGCAAGTCGCTTCCTCCGGGACAGGGGGCTAGTGATCGGCTACGAGCAGTACTTC.

This clone was observed once. This may arise from a read error, as a much more abundant clone is one base away. The chain is built from TRBV7-2 and TRBJ2-7; the match to TRBD1 covers 8 bases. The germline gives CDR1 SGHTA, CDR2 FQGNSA. Germline trimming cut 3 bases from V and 5 bases from J; bases unmatched to any gene: 3. This CDR3 is 13 amino acids long. Here the CDR3 reads CASSFQGANEQYF. CDR3 coding DNA: TGTGCCAGCAGCTTCCAGGGGGCCAACGAGCAGTACTTC. Full variable domain (remainder filled in from reference TRBV7-2 and TRBJ2-7): GAGVSQSPSNKVTEKGKDVELRCDPISGHTALYWYRQSLGQGLEFLIYFQGNSAPDKSGLPSDRFSAERTGGSVSTLTIQRTQQEDSAVYLCASSFQGANEQYFGPGTRLTVT.

This clone was detected once. The chain's CDR3 is CASRVTGGTHGYTF. The CDR3 coding sequence is TGTGCCAGCAGAGTCACAGGGGGCACCCATGGCTACACCTTC. The rearrangement links TRBV11-2 to TRBJ1-2; TRBD1 matches 9 bases. Germline V gene lookup returns CDR1 SGHAT and CDR2 FQNNGV. The CDR3 consists of 14 residues. J was trimmed by 6 bases and V by 6 bases; bases with no gene match: 8.

Written as DNA, the CDR3 is TGCGCCAGCAGCCGAACAGGACCACAAGAGACCCAGTACTTC. Translating gives CASSRTGPQETQYF. The rearrangement uses TRBV5-1 and TRBJ2-5; a weak D match, TRBD1 (5 bases). Germline V gene data show CDR1 as SGHRS and CDR2 as YFSETQ. The CDR3 has 14 amino acids. V lost 4 bases, J lost 2 bases, and 12 bases lay in between.

This chain uses TRBV5-6 with TRBJ2-3; D may be TRBD1 (6 bases). CDR3 size: 16 residues. Germline CDR1 reads SGHDT; CDR2 reads YYEEEE. Deletions cut 3 bases from V and 0 bases from J, with 14 bases between. CDR3 loop: CASSSLDSLSTDTQYF. CDR3 DNA: TGTGCCAGCAGCTCCCTGGACAGCCTAAGCACAGATACGCAGTATTTT.

The rearrangement links TRBV5-8 to TRBJ1-6; D is unclear. This CDR3 is 15 amino acids long. V was pared by 0 bases and J by 0 bases, with 4 bases between. CDR1 is SGHTS, CDR2 YDEGEE, per germline. The CDR3 spells CASSLDSSYNSPLHF. The DNA for the CDR3 is TGTGCCAGCAGCTTGGACAGCTCCTATAATTCACCCCTCCACTTT.

This clone was found a few times. Other DNA sequences in the same sample also yield this CDR3. V is TRBV6-1 and J is TRBJ1-1; tentatively, D is TRBD1 (5 bases). This CDR3 is built from 13 residues. V lost 6 bases to trimming and J lost 1 base, with 9 bases between them. The germline CDR1 and CDR2 sequences are MNHNS and SASEGT. CDR3 sequence: CASSRGGNTEAFF. CDR3 sequence (DNA): TGTGCCAGCAGCCGGGGGGGGAACACTGAAGCTTTCTTT.

This clone occurred a few times. This chain links TRBV4-3 with TRBJ2-1; 12 bases align to TRBD2. The CDR3 runs 16 residues. Germline V gene lookup returns CDR1 LGHNA and CDR2 YSLEER. V gave up 0 bases and J gave up 7 bases; unmatched junction bases: 4. CDR3 DNA sequence: TGCGCCAGCAGCCAAGAACTAGCGGGAGGATATAATGAGCAGTTCTTC. The encoded protein is CASSQELAGGYNEQFF.

This chain links TRBV7-9 with TRBJ2-1; possible D gene TRBD1, 6 bases. The CDR3 sequence is 16 residues long. The ends were cut back, 1 base at V and 7 bases at J, with 17 bases in the middle. Germline lookup yields CDR1 SEHNR and CDR2 FQNEAQ (reference sequence). CDR3 sequence: CASSLGQGPPGNEQFF. The CDR3 coding sequence is TGTGCCAGCAGCTTAGGTCAGGGGCCCCCAGGGAATGAGCAGTTCTTC.

V gene TRBV18 combines with J gene TRBJ1-2; D perhaps matches TRBD1 (6 bases). CDR3 size: 16 residues. Trimming cost V 6 bases and J 2 bases, with 19 bases left between them. Germline lookup yields CDR1 KGHSH and CDR2 LQKENI. As DNA, the CDR3 is TGTGCCAGCTCTAAACTACCGGGGGGCATCAACTATGGCTACACCTTC. This encodes CASSKLPGGINYGYTF.

V is TRBV10-3 and J is TRBJ2-7; possibly TRBD2 for D (6 bases). Germline CDR1 is ENHRY and CDR2 is SYGVKD. The CDR3 sequence is 15 residues long. The ends were cut back, 2 bases at V and 2 bases at J, with 13 bases in the middle. Here the CDR3 reads CAISEPRGGAYEQYF. In DNA, the CDR3 is TGTGCCATCAGTGAGCCGAGGGGAGGAGCCTACGAGCAGTACTTC.